This entry lists 3 T cell receptor beta chains sequenced from one sample in a study of shared clonotypes between healthy human individuals. Naivety among CD8 cells was defined by CD45RO negativity and positive CCR7 selection, thereby excluding terminally differentiated effector memory CD45RA+ cells. Measured with immunoSEQ multiplex PCR; TCRdb has only the in-frame clones, and not every one. The sample lists roughly 2,000,000 clones; approximately 94% were seen once. The sequencing sample was made of naive CD8+ T cells sorted from blood. All receptors come from a young man in good health.

The chain carries TRBV9 and TRBJ2-7; 11 bases fit TRBD1. CDR1 is SGDLS and CDR2 is YYNGEE in the germline V gene. This CDR3 spans 14 amino acids. Trimming removed 4 bases from V and 6 bases from J; junction bases left unmatched: 6. CDR3 sequence (DNA): TGTGCCAGCAGCACCTATGGGACAGGGGGCGAGCAGTACTTC. Its translation is CASSTYGTGGEQYF.

The chain combines TRBV2 with TRBJ1-2; tentative D call: TRBD1 (5 bases). The V gene lost 0 bases and the J gene lost 7 bases, with 15 bases spanning the gap. CDR1 SNHLY and CDR2 FYNNEI come from the germline V gene. The CDR3 sequence is 15 residues long. The CDR3 DNA sequence: TGTGCCAGCAGTGAAGCGCGGGGACTGGTTGGTGGCTACACCTTC. It encodes CASSEARGLVGGYTF.

The J gene is TRBJ1-4, the V gene TRBV5-1, with 8 bases aligning to TRBD1. The germline gives CDR1 SGHRS, CDR2 YFSETQ. Trimming at V came to 5 bases and at J to 5 bases, leaving 5 bases not matched to a gene. This CDR3 is built from 14 residues. CDR3 in DNA: TGCGCCAGCAGTTCTCAGGGGGCGAATGAAAAACTGTTTTTT. Translated, it gives CASSSQGANEKLFF.